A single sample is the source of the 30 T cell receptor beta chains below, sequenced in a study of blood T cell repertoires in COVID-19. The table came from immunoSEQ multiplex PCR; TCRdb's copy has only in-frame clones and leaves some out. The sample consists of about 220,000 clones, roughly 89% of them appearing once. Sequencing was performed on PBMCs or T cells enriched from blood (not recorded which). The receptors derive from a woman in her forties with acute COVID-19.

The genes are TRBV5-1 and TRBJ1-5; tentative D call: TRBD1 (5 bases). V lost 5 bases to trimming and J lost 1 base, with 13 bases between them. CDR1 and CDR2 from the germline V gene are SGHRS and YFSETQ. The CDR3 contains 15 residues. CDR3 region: CASSLGSGSNQPQHF. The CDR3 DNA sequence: TGCGCCAGCAGTCTGGGGTCAGGGAGCAATCAGCCCCAGCATTTT.

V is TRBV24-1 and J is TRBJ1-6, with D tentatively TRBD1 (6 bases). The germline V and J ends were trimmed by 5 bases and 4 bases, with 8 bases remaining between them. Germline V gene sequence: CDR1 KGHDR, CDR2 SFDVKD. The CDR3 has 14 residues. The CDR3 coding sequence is TGTGCCACCAGTGGAGGACAGTATAATTCACCCCTCCACTTT. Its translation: CATSGGQYNSPLHF.

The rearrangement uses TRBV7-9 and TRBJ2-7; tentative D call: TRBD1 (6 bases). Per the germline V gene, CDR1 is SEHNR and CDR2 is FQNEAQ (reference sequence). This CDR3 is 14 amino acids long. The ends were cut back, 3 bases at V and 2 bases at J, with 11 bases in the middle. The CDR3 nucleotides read TGTGCCAGCAGCTTCGACAGGTATACCTACGAGCAGTACTTC. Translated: CASSFDRYTYEQYF.

This CDR3 reads CASSSGTGSYEQYF. Written as DNA, the CDR3 is TGCGCCAGCAGCTCCGGGACAGGGTCCTACGAGCAGTACTTC. This chain connects TRBV4-3 to TRBJ2-7, with 9 bases matching TRBD1. This CDR3 comprises 14 residues. The trim removed 5 bases at V and 1 base at J, leaving 3 bases unmatched. Germline V CDR1 and CDR2: LGHNA, YSLEER.

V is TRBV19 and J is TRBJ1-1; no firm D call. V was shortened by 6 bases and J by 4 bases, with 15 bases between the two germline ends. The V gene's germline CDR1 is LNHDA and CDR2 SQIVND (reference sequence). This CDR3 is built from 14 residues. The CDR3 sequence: CASSFSPPGTEAFF. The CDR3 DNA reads TGTGCCAGTAGCTTTTCCCCGCCGGGCACTGAAGCTTTCTTT.

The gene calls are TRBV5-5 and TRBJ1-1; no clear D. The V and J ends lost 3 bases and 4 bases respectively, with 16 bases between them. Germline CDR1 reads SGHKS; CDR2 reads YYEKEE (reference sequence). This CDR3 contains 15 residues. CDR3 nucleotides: TGTGCCAGCAGCTCGGGTCAGCCAATTTCCACTGAAGCTTTCTTT. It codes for CASSSGQPISTEAFF.

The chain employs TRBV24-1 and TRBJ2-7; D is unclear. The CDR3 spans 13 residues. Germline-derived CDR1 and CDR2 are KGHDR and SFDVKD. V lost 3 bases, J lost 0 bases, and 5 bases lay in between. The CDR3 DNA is TGTGCCACCAGTGATGACAACTCCTACGAGCAGTACTTC. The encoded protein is CATSDDNSYEQYF.

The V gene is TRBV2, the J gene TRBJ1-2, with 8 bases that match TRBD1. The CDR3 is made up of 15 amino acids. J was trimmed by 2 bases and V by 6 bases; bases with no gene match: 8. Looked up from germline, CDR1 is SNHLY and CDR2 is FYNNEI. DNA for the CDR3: TGTGCCAGCAGCAATGGACAGGGTTCAAACTATGGCTACACCTTC. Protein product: CASSNGQGSNYGYTF.

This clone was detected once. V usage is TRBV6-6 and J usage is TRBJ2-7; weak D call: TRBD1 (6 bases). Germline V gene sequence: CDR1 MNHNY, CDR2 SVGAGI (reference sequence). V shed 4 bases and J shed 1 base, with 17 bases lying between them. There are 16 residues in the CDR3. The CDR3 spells CASSSPDRWWSYEQYF. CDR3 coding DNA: TGTGCCAGCAGTTCCCCCGACAGGTGGTGGTCCTACGAGCAGTACTTC.

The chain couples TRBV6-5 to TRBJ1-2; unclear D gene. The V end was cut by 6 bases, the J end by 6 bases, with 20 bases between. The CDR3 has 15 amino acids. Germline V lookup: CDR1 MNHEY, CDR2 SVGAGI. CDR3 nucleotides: TGTGCCAGCAGAAGGACGGCCACTAGGGCGGATGGCTACACCTTC. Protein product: CASRRTATRADGYTF.

In nucleotides, the CDR3 is TGTGCCAGCAGTGAACTTGCGGTCATGGAAATTCGGCCCCAGCATTTT. Encoded protein: CASSELAVMEIRPQHF. The V call is TRBV6-1, the J call TRBJ1-5; D remains ambiguous. Between the trimmed V and J ends, which lost 2 bases and 9 bases, there was a span of 20 bases. This CDR3 region has 16 residues. Per the germline V gene, CDR1 is MNHNS and CDR2 is SASEGT.

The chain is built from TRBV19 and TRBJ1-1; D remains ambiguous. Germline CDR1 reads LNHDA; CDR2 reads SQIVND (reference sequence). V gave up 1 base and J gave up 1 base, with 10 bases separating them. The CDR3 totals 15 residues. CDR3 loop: CASSIVAGGNTEAFF. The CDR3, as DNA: TGTGCCAGTAGTATAGTAGCGGGTGGGAACACTGAAGCTTTCTTT.

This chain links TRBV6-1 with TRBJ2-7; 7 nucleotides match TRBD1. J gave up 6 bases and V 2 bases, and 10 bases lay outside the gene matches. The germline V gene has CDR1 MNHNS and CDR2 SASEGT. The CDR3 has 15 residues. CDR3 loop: CASSETGTASREQYF. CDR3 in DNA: TGTGCCAGCAGTGAAACCGGGACAGCTTCACGCGAGCAGTACTTC.

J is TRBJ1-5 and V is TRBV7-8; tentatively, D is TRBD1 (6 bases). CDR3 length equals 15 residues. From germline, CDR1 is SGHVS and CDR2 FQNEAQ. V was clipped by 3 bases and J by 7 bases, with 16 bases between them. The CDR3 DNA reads TGTGCCAGCAGCTTGTACAGGGCGCTCGGACAGCCCCAGCATTTT. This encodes CASSLYRALGQPQHF. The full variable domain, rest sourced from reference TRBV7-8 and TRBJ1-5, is GAGVSQSPRYKVAKRGQDVALRCDPISGHVSLFWYQQALGQGPEFLTYFQNEAQLDKSGLPSDRFFAERPEGSVSTLKIQRTQQEDSAVYLCASSLYRALGQPQHFGDGTRLSIL.

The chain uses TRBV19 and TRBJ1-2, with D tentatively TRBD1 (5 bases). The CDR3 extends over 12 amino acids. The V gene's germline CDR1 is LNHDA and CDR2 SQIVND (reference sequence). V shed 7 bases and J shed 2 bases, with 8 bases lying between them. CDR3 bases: TGTGCCAGTACCCACAGGAACTATGGCTACACCTTC. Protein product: CASTHRNYGYTF.

The CDR3 nucleotides are TGTGCCAGCAGTGAAGAGGTGGGGAGTGGGGCCAACGTCCTGACTTTC. Translation gives CASSEEVGSGANVLTF. The V gene is TRBV6-1, the J gene TRBJ2-6, with D maybe TRBD2 (5 bases). The V end was cut by 1 base, the J end by 3 bases, with 10 bases between. The CDR3 totals 16 residues. Germline lookup yields CDR1 MNHNS and CDR2 SASEGT.

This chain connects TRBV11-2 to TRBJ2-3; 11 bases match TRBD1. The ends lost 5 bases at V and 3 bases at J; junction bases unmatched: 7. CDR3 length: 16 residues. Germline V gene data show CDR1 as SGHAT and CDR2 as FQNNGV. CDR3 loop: CASSHRTGGLTDTQYF. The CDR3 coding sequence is TGTGCCAGCAGCCATCGGACAGGGGGCTTGACAGATACGCAGTATTTT.

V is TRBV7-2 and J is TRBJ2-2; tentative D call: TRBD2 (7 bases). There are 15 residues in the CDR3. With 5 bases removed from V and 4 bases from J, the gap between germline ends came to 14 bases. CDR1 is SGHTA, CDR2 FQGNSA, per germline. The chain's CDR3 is CASSLSGGATGELFF. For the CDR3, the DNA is TGTGCCAGCAGCCTCAGTGGGGGGGCCACCGGGGAGCTGTTTTTT.

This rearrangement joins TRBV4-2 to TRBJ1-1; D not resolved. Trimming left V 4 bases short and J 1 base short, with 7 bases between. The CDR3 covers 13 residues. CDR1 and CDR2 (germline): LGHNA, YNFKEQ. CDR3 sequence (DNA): TGTGCCAGCAGCCCTTTGAGGAACACTGAAGCTTTCTTT. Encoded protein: CASSPLRNTEAFF.

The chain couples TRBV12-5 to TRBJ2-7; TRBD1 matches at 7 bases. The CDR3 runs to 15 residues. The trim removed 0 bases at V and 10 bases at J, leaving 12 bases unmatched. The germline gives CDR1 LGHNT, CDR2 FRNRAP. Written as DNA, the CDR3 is TGTGCTAGTGGTTTGGTAATAGGACAGGCCTTACTACAGTACTTC. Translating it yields CASGLVIGQALLQYF.

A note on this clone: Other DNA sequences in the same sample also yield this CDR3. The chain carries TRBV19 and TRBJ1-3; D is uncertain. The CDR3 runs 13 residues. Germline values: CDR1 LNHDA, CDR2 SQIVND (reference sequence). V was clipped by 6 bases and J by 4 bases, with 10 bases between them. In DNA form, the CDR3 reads TGTGCCAGTAGCCCAAATTCCGGAAACACCATATATTTT. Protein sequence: CASSPNSGNTIYF.

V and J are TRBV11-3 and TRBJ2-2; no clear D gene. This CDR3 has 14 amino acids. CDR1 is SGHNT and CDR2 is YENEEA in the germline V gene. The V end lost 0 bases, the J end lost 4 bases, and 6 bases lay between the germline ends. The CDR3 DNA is TGTGCCAGCAGCTTAGAGAGCACCACCGGGGAGCTGTTTTTT. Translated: CASSLESTTGELFF.

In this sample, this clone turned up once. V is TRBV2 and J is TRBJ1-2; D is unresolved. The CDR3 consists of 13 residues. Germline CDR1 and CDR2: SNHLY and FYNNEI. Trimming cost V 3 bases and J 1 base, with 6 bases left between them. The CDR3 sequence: CASSDAVNYGYTF. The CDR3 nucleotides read TGTGCCAGCAGTGATGCAGTTAACTATGGCTACACCTTC.

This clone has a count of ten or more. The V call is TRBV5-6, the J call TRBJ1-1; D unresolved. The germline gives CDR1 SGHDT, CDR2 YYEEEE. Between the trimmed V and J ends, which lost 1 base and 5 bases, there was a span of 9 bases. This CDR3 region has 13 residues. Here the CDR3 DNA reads TGTGCCAGCAGCTTGTACGGCGGTACTGAAGCTTTCTTT. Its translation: CASSLYGGTEAFF. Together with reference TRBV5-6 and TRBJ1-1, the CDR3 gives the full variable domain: DAGVTQSPTHLIKTRGQQVTLRCSPKSGHDTVSWYQQALGQGPQFIFQYYEEEERQRGNFPDRFSGHQFPNYSSELNVNALLLGDSALYLCASSLYGGTEAFFGQGTRLTVV.

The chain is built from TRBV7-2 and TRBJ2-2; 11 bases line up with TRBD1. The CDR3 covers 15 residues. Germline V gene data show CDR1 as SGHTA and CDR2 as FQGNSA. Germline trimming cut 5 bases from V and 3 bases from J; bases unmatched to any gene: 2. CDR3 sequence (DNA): TGTGCCAGCAGCCGGACAGGGGGCTACACCGGGGAGCTGTTTTTT. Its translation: CASSRTGGYTGELFF.

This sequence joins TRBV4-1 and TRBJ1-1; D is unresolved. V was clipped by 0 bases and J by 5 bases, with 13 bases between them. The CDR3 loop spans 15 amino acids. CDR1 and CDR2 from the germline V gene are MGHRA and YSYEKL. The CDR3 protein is CASSQEAGLMTEAFF. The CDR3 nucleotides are TGCGCCAGCAGCCAAGAGGCAGGTCTGATGACTGAAGCTTTCTTT.

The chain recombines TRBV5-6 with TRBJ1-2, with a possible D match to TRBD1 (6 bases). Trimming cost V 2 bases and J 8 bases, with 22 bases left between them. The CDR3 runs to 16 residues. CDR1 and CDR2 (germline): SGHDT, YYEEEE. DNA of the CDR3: TGTGCCAGCAGCTTCGACACCGGGACATCTAACCGGGGCTACACCTTC. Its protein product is CASSFDTGTSNRGYTF.

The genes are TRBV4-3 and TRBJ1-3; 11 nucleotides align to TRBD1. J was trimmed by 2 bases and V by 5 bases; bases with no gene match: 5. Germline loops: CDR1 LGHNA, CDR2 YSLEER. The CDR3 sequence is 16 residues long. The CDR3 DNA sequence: TGCGCCAGCAGCTTGGTGGGACAGGGGGCTGGAAACACCATATATTTT. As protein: CASSLVGQGAGNTIYF.

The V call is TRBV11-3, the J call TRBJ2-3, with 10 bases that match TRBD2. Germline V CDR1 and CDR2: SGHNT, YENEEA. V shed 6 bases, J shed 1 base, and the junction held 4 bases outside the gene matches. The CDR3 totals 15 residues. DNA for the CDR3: TGTGCCAGCAGTAGCGGGGGGAGGGGCACAGATACGCAGTATTTT. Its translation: CASSSGGRGTDTQYF.

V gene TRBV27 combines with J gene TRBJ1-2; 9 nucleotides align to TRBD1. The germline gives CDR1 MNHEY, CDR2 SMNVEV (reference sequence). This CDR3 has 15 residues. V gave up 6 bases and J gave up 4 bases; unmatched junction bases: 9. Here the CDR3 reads CASSLQGAGIYGYTF. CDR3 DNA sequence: TGTGCCAGCAGCTTACAGGGGGCAGGGATCTATGGCTACACCTTC.